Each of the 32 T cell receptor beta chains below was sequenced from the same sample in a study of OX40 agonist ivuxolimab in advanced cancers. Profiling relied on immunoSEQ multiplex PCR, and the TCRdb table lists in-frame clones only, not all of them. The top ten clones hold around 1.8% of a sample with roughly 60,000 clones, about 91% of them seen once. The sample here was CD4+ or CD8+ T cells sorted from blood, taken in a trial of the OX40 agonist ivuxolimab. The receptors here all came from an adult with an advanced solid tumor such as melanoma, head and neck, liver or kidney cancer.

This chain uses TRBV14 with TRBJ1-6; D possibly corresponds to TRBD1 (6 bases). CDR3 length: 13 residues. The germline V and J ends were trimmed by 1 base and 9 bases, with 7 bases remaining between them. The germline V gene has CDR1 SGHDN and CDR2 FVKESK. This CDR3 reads CASSQARGSPLHF. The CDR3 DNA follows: TGTGCCAGCAGCCAAGCCAGGGGTTCACCCCTCCACTTT.

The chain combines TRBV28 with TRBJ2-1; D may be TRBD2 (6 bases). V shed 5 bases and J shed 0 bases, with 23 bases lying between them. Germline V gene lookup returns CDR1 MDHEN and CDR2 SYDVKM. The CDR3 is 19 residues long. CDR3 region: CASSPTGVGQSSSYNEQFF. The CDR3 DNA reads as TGTGCCAGCAGTCCTACGGGAGTGGGGCAATCTAGCTCCTACAATGAGCAGTTCTTC.

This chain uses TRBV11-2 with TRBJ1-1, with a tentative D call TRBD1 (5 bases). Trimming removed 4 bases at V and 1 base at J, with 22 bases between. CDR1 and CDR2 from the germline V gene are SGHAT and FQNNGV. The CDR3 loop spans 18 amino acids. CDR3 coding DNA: TGTGCCAGCAGCTCCTACGGGGGGGTGTCGATAGCGAACACTGAAGCTTTCTTT. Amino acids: CASSSYGGVSIANTEAFF.

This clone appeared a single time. The DNA of the CDR3 is TGTGCCAGCAGTGAGGCGGGACAGGGATCCTACAATGAGCAGTTCTTC. Its protein is CASSEAGQGSYNEQFF. The chain couples TRBV6-1 to TRBJ2-1; 9 nucleotides align to TRBD1. Germline V gene data show CDR1 as MNHNS and CDR2 as SASEGT. The trim removed 3 bases at V and 1 base at J, leaving 4 bases unmatched. The CDR3 is 16 amino acids.

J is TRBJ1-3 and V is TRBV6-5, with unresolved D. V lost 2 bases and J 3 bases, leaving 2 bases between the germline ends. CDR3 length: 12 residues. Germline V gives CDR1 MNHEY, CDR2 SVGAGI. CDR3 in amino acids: CASSYDGNTIYF. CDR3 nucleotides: TGTGCCAGCAGTTACGATGGAAACACCATATATTTT.

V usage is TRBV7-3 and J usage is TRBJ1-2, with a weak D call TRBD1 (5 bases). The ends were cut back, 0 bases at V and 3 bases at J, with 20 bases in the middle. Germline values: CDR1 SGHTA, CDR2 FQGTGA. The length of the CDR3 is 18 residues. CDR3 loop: CASSLTRDGSLLDYGYTF. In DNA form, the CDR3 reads TGTGCCAGCAGCTTAACCCGGGACGGGTCTCTATTAGACTATGGCTACACCTTC. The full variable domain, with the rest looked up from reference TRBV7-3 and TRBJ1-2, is GAGVSQTPSNKVTEKGKYVELRCDPISGHTALYWYRQSLGQGPEFLIYFQGTGAADDSGLPNDRFFAVRPEGSVSTLKIQRTERGDSAVYLCASSLTRDGSLLDYGYTFGSGTRLTVV.

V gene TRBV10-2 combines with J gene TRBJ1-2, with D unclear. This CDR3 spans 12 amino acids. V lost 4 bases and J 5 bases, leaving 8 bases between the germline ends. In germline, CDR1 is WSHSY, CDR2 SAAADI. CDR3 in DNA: TGCGCCAGCAGTGGGGAAAGTTATGGCTACACCTTC. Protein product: CASSGESYGYTF.

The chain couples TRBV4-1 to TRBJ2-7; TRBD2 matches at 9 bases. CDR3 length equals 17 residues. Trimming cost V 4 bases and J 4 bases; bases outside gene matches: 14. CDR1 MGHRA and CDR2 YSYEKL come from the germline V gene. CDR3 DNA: TGCGCCAGCAGCCCTATGATTGGACTAGCGAGTATTTACGAGCAGTACTTC. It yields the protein CASSPMIGLASIYEQYF.

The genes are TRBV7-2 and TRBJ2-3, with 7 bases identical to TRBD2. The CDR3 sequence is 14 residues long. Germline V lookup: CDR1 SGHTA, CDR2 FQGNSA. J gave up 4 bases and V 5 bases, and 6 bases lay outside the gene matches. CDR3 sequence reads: CASSATSRADTQYF. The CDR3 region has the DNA TGTGCCAGCAGCGCGACTAGCAGGGCAGATACGCAGTATTTT.

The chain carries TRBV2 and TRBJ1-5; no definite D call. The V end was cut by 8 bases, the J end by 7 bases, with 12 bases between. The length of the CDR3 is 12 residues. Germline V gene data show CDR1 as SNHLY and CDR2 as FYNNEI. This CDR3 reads CASAGGEQPQHF. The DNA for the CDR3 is TGTGCCAGCGCGGGTGGTGAACAGCCCCAGCATTTT.

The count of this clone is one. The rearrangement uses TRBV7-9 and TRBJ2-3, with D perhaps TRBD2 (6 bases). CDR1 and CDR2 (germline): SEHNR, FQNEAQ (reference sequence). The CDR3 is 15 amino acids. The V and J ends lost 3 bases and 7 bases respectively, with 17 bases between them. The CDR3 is CASSFSTGVQHTQYF. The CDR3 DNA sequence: TGTGCCAGCAGCTTCTCTACGGGGGTCCAACATACGCAGTATTTT.

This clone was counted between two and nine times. In DNA, the CDR3 is TGTGCCAGTAGTTCCGGGACTAGTATTGGAGAGACCCAGTACTTC. Translation: CASSSGTSIGETQYF. V is TRBV19 and J is TRBJ2-5; 8 bases are a match to TRBD2. The CDR3 runs to 15 residues. CDR1 is LNHDA and CDR2 is SQIVND in the germline V gene (reference sequence). V shed 5 bases and J 4 bases; nucleotides not matched to a gene: 9. Based on the CDR3 plus reference TRBV19 and TRBJ2-5, the full variable domain is DGGITQSPKYLFRKEGQNVTLSCEQNLNHDAMYWYRQDPGQGLRLIYYSQIVNDFQKGDIAEGYSVSREKKESFPLTVTSAQKNPTAFYLCASSSGTSIGETQYFGPGTRLLVL.

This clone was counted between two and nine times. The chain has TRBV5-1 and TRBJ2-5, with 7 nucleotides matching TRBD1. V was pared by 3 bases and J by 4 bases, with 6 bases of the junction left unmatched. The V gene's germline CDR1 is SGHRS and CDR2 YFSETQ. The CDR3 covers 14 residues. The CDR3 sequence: CASSSTQGRETQYF. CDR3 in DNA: TGCGCCAGCAGCTCAACACAGGGGCGAGAGACCCAGTACTTC.

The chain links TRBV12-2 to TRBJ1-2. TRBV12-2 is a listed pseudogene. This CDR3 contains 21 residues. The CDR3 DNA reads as TGTGCAAGTCGCTTAGTGCGTTGTCGGGCCAACGTCTCCTCGCCTAACTATGGCTACACCTTC. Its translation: CASRLVRCRANVSSPNYGYTF.

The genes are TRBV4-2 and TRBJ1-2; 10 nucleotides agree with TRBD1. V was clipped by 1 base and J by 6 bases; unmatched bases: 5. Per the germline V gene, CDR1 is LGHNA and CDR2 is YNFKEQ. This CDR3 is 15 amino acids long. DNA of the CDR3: TGTGCCAGCAGCCAAGTAGACAGGGGGCATGATGGCTACACCTTC. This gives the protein CASSQVDRGHDGYTF.

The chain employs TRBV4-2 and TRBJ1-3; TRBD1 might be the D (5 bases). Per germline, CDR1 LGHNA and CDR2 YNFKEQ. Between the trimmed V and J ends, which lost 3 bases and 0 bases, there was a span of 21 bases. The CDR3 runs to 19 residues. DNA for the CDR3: TGTGCCAGCAGCCACAACCCCTGGGGCAGCGGGGTCTCTGGAAACACCATATATTTT. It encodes CASSHNPWGSGVSGNTIYF.

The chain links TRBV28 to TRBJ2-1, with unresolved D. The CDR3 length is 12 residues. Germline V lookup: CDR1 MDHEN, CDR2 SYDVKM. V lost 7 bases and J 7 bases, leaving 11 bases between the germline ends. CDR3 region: CASTGSLNEQFF. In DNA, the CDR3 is TGTGCCAGCACGGGCAGTCTTAATGAGCAGTTCTTC.

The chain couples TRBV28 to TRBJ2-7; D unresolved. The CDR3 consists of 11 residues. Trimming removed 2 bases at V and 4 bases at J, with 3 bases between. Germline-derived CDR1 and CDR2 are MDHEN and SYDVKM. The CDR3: CASSLGYEQYF. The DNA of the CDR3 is TGTGCCAGCAGTTTAGGGTACGAGCAGTACTTC.

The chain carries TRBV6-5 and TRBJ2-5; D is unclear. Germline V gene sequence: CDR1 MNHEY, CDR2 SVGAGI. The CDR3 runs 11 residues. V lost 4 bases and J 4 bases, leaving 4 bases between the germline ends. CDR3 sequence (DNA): TGTGCCAGCAGTTTTCGAGAGACCCAGTACTTC. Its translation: CASSFRETQYF.

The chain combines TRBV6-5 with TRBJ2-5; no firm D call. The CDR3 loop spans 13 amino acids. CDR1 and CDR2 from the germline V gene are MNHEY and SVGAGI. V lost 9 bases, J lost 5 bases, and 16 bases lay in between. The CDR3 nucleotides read TGTGCCAGTGCCCAGGCGGCACGGGAGACCCAGTACTTC. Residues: CASAQAARETQYF.

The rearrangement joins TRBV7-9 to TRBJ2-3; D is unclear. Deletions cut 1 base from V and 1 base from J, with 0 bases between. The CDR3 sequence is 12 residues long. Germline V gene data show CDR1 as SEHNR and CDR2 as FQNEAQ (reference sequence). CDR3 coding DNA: TGTGCCAGCAGCTTAGGCACAGATACGCAGTATTTT. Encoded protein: CASSLGTDTQYF. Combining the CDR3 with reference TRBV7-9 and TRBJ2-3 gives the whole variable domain DTGVSQNPRHKITKRGQNVTFRCDPISEHNRLYWYRQTLGQGPEFLTYFQNEAQLEKSRLLSDRFSAERPKGSFSTLEIQRTEQGDSAMYLCASSLGTDTQYFGPGTRLTVL.

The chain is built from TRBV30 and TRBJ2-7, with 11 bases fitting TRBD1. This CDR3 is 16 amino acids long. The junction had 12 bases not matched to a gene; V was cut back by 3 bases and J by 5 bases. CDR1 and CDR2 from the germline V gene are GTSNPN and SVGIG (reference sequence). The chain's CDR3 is CAWSPPGTGGDHEQYF. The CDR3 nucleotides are TGTGCCTGGAGCCCACCCGGGACAGGGGGGGACCACGAGCAGTACTTC.

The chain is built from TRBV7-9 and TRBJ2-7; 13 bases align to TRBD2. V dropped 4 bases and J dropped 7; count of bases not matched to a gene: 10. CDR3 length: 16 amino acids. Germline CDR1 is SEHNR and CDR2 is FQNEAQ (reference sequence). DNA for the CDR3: TGTGCCAGCAGCTCCTCGGGACTAGCGGGACTGGGGGAGCAGTACTTC. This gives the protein CASSSSGLAGLGEQYF.

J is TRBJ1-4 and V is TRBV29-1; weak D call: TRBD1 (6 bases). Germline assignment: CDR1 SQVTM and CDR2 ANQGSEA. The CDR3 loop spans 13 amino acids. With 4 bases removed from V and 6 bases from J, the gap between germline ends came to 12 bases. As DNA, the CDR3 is TGCAGCGTTGGGACAGTACGGGATGAAAAACTGTTTTTT. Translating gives CSVGTVRDEKLFF.

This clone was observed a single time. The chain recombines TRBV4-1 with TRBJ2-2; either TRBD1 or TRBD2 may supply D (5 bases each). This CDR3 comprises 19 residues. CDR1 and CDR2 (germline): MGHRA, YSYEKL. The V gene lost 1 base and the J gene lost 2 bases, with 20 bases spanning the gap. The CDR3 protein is CASSQGPPEGMVNTGELFF. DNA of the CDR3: TGCGCCAGCAGCCAAGGCCCCCCAGAGGGGATGGTAAACACCGGGGAGCTGTTTTTT.

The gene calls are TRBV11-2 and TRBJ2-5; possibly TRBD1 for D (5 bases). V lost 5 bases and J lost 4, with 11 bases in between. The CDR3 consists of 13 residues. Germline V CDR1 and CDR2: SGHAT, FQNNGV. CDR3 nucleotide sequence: TGTGCCAGCAGCCGCGGACAAGCAGAGACCCAGTACTTC. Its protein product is CASSRGQAETQYF. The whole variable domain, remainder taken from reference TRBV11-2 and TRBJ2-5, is EAGVAQSPRYKIIEKRQSVAFWCNPISGHATLYWYQQILGQGPKLLIQFQNNGVVDDSQLPKDRFSAERLKGVDSTLKIQPAKLEDSAVYLCASSRGQAETQYFGPGTRLLVL.

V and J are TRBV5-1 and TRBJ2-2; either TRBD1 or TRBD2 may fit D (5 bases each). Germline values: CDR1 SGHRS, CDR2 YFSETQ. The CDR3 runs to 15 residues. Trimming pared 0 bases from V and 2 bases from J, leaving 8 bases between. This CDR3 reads CASSLGDGNTGELFF. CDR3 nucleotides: TGCGCCAGCAGCTTGGGGGACGGTAACACCGGGGAGCTGTTTTTT.

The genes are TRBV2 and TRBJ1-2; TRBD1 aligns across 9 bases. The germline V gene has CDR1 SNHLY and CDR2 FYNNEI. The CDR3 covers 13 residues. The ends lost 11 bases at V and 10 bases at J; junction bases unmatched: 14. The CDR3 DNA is TGTGCCGGCAACCGGGACAGGGAAGGTTTCTACACCTTC. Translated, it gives CAGNRDREGFYTF.

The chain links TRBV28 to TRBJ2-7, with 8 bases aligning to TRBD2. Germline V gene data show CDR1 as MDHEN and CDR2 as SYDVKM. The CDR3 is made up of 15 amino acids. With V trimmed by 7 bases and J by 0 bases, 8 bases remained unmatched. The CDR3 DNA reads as TGTGCCAGCACCGAAGCGGGGGTGAGCTCCTACGAGCAGTACTTC. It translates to CASTEAGVSSYEQYF.

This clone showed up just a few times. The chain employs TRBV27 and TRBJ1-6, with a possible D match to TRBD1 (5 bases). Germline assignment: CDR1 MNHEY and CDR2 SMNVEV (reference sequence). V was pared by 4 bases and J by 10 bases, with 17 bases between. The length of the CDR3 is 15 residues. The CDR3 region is CASSSAGIWGSPLHF. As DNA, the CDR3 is TGTGCCAGCAGTTCTGCCGGGATCTGGGGGTCACCCCTCCACTTT.

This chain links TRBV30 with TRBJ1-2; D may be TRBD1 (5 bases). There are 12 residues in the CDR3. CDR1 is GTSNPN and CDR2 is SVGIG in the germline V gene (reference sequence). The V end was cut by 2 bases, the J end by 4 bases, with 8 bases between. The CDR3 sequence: CAWSRTSYGYTF. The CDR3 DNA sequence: TGTGCCTGGAGTAGGACAAGCTATGGCTACACCTTC. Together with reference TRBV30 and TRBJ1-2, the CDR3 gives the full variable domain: SQTIHQWPATLVQPVGSPLSLECTVEGTSNPNLYWYRQAAGRGLQLLFYSVGIGQISSEVPQNLSASRPQDRQFILSSKKLLLSDSGFYLCAWSRTSYGYTFGSGTRLTVV.

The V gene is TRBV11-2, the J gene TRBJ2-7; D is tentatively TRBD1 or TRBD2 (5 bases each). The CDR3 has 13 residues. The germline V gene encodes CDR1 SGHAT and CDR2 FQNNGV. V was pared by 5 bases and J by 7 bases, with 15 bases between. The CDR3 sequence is CASSPTGRREQYF. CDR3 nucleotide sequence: TGTGCCAGCAGCCCCACGGGACGAAGGGAGCAGTACTTC.